Following are 9 T cell receptor beta chains from one sample sequenced in a study of beta chain features in type 1 diabetes. Expressed TCRB transcripts were sequenced after all isolated RNA was converted to cDNA. The protocol was immunoSEQ multiplex PCR, while the TCRdb copy is restricted to in-frame clones and leaves out a portion. The sample consists of 600,000 to 750,000 clones, roughly 12% of them appearing once. Antigens of these TCRs are unknown. Findings of the study overall: In all four CD4+ subsets, TCRB CDR3 length was significantly, moderately reduced in type 1 diabetes.

The sample comprised naive CD4+ T cells from blood. These receptors came from a young man with type 1 diabetes.

With regard to this clone: The sample holds other DNA sequences that translate to the same CDR3. The chain recombines TRBV11-3 with TRBJ2-5; tentative D call: TRBD2 (6 bases). The CDR3 is 13 amino acids. Germline CDR1 is SGHNT and CDR2 is YENEEA. V lost 1 base, J lost 5 bases, and 8 bases lay in between. DNA of the CDR3: TGTGCCAGCAGCTTAGGTCGGGAGGAGACCCAGTACTTC. Its protein product is CASSLGREETQYF.

V gene TRBV18 combines with J gene TRBJ2-1; 8 nucleotides match TRBD1. Trimming took 4 bases from V and 5 from J; bases not matched to a gene: 7. The CDR3 runs to 15 residues. Germline-derived CDR1 and CDR2 are KGHSH and LQKENI. The CDR3 DNA follows: TGTGCCAGCTCACTCGTTCCGGGACAGGACAATGAGCAGTTCTTC. Translating it yields CASSLVPGQDNEQFF.

This clone was recorded a few times. The V gene is TRBV6-6, the J gene TRBJ1-4; D unresolved. There are 13 residues in the CDR3. CDR1 and CDR2 (germline): MNHNY, SVGAGI (reference sequence). CDR3 coding DNA: TGTGGGACCGTCCCTAATTGGGGTGAAAAACTGTTTTTT. Residues: CGTVPNWGEKLFF.

A few counts support this clone. This chain uses TRBV5-8 with TRBJ1-2; 7 bases fit TRBD1. Germline V CDR1 and CDR2: SGHTS, YDEGEE. CDR3 length equals 12 residues. V trimming: 2 bases; J trimming: 7 bases; junction bases outside the gene matches: 2. The CDR3 DNA is TGTGCCAGCAGCTTCGACAGGGTTGGCTACACCTTC. Translation: CASSFDRVGYTF.

CDR3 nucleotide sequence: TGTGCCAGCAGCTTTGGTAGCGGGGGAGCCCAGAGCCAAGAGACCCAGTACTTC. Translation gives CASSFGSGGAQSQETQYF. The chain couples TRBV11-2 to TRBJ2-5; 9 nucleotides line up with TRBD2. The CDR3 is 18 residues long. The germline V gene encodes CDR1 SGHAT and CDR2 FQNNGV. The ends lost 3 bases at V and 1 base at J; junction bases unmatched: 12. Full variable domain (outside the CDR3, taken from reference TRBV11-2 and TRBJ2-5): EAGVAQSPRYKIIEKRQSVAFWCNPISGHATLYWYQQILGQGPKLLIQFQNNGVVDDSQLPKDRFSAERLKGVDSTLKIQPAKLEDSAVYLCASSFGSGGAQSQETQYFGPGTRLLVL.

The genes are TRBV27 and TRBJ1-4, with D possibly TRBD1 on 6 matching bases. This CDR3 has 16 amino acids. V shed 5 bases and J shed 8 bases, with 21 bases lying between them. Germline values: CDR1 MNHEY, CDR2 SMNVEV (reference sequence). Written as DNA, the CDR3 is TGTGCCAGCAGTCCGCAGGGGATCCAATCATCGGAAAAACTGTTTTTT. It yields the protein CASSPQGIQSSEKLFF.

This clone has a handful of counts. The genes are TRBV7-8 and TRBJ1-5; D gene uncertain. Trimming removed 2 bases at V and 5 bases at J, with 7 bases between. CDR3 length: 13 amino acids. Germline V gives CDR1 SGHVS, CDR2 FQNEAQ. Here the CDR3 reads CASSLLGDQPQHF. CDR3 DNA: TGTGCCAGCAGCTTACTGGGAGATCAGCCCCAGCATTTT.

The V and J genes are TRBV25-1 and TRBJ1-6, with TRBD1 matching 10 bases. Germline V lookup: CDR1 MGHDK, CDR2 SYGVNS. V dropped 4 bases and J dropped 3; count of bases not matched to a gene: 0. The CDR3 spans 15 residues. The DNA for the CDR3 is TGTGCCAGCAGTGGGACAGGGGGCTATAATTCACCCCTCCACTTT. Its translation is CASSGTGGYNSPLHF.

This clone appeared a few times. The rearrangement joins TRBV9 to TRBJ2-7; 7 nucleotides line up with TRBD1. CDR1 SGDLS and CDR2 YYNGEE come from the germline V gene. The CDR3 loop spans 17 amino acids. V gave up 2 bases and J gave up 0 bases; unmatched junction bases: 11. CDR3 sequence reads: CASSVGTDHVNSYEQYF. The CDR3 DNA is TGTGCCAGCAGCGTCGGGACAGACCATGTCAACTCCTACGAGCAGTACTTC.